Sequencing of this T cell receptor (beta chain) was carried out in a study of technical replicates of blood from a few donors. The germline V gene has CDR1 MGHRA and CDR2 YSYEKL. The CDR3 covers 15 residues. Deletions cut 0 bases from V and 0 bases from J, with 6 bases between. Generated by immunoSEQ multiplex PCR, the TCRdb table keeps only in-frame clones and is missing some. The table lists roughly 80,000 clones, 93% of them singletons. Sequenced material: T cells isolated from PBMCs. The TCR sequence derives from a human donor in good health. The V call is TRBV4-1, the J call TRBJ1-5; D ambiguous. CDR3 sequence: CASSQDTYSNQPQHF. CDR3 coding DNA: TGCGCCAGCAGCCAAGACACCTATAGCAATCAGCCCCAGCATTTT.